This T cell receptor beta chain is from a study of blood T cell repertoires in COVID-19. Study overall: Donors in the United States, Italy and Spain gave samples during acute or convalescent COVID-19. Nucleic acid was either cDNA or gDNA, and it came from T cells, B-cell-depleted T cells, or PBMCs.

Libraries were prepared by immunoSEQ multiplex PCR; TCRdb keeps only in-frame clonotypes and omits some of them. The repertoire holds around 250,000 clones, about 87% seen once, with 3% to 3.5% in the top ten. The study recruited people aged roughly 18 to 100 years across more than 20 US areas. This TCR came from a woman aged 40 to 50 who had been exposed to COVID-19. The material sequenced was PBMCs or T cells enriched from blood (not recorded which).

The CDR3: CASSLGQSNGYTF. Written as DNA, the CDR3 is TGTGCCAGCAGCTTGGGACAGTCAAATGGCTACACCTTC. V gene TRBV7-3 combines with J gene TRBJ1-2, with TRBD1 matching over 7 bases. The length of the CDR3 is 13 residues. V lost 3 bases to trimming and J lost 6 bases; unmatched junction nucleotides: 4. Per the germline V gene, CDR1 is SGHTA and CDR2 is FQGTGA.